This entry concerns a single T cell receptor beta chain. TCRdb keeps only in-frame clones here, not all; method: immunoSEQ multiplex PCR. The sample has more than 50,000 clones, 89% seen once; the top ten hold 2.5% to 3%. The data derive from a study of T cell changes during pregnancy in multiple sclerosis. V dropped 5 bases and J dropped 5; count of bases not matched to a gene: 9. Germline values: CDR1 LNHDA, CDR2 SQIVND (reference sequence). The CDR3 totals 15 residues. This rearrangement joins TRBV19 to TRBJ2-1; 7 bases are shared with TRBD1. This specimen consisted of peripheral blood, obtained in the first trimester of pregnancy. This TCR was recovered from a female donor with multiple sclerosis, enrolled in a pregnancy study. The DNA for the CDR3 is TGTGCCAGTAGTGGAACAACAGGGGCGAACAATGAGCAGTTCTTC. Translation: CASSGTTGANNEQFF.